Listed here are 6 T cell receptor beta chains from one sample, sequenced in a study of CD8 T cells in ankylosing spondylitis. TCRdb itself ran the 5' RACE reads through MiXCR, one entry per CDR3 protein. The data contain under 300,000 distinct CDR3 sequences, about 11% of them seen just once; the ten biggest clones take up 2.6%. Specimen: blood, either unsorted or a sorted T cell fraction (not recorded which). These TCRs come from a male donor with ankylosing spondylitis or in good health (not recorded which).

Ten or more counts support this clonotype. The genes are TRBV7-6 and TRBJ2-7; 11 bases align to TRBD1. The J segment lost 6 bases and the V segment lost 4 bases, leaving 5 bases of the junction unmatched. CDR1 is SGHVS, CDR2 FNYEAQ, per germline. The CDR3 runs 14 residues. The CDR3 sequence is CASSSRTGGFEQYF. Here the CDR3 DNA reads TGTGCCAGCAGCTCCAGGACAGGGGGCTTCGAGCAGTACTTC.

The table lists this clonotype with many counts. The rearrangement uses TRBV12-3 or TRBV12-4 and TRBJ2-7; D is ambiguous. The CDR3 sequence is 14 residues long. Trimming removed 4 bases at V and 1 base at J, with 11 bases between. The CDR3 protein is CASSSTLRSYEQYF. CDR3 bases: TGTGCCAGCAGTTCGACCCTAAGGTCCTACGAGCAGTACTTC.

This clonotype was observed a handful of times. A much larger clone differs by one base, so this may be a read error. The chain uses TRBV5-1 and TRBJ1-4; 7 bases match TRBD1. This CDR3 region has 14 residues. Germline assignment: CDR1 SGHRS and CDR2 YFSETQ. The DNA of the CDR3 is TGCTCCAGCAGCGTGGACAGGCCTAATGAAAAACTGTTTTTT. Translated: CSSSVDRPNEKLFF. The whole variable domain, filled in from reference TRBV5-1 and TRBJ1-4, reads KAGVTQTPRYLIKTRGQQVTLSCSPISGHRSVSWYQQTPGQGLQFLFEYFSETQRNKGNFPGRFSGRQFSNSRSEMNVSTLELGDSALYLCSSSVDRPNEKLFFGSGTQLSVL.

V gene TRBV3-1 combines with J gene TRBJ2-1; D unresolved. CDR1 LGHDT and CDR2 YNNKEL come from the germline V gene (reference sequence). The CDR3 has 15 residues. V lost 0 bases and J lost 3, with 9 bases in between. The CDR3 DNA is TGTGCCAGCAGCCAAGAGGAAACAGTCTACAATGAGCAGTTCTTC. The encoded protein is CASSQEETVYNEQFF.

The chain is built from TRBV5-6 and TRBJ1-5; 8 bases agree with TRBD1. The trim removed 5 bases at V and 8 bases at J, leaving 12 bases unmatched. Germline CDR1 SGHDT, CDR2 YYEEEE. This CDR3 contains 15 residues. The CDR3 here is CASSSTGTGPKPQHF. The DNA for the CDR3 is TGTGCCAGCAGTTCTACCGGGACAGGACCGAAGCCCCAGCATTTT.

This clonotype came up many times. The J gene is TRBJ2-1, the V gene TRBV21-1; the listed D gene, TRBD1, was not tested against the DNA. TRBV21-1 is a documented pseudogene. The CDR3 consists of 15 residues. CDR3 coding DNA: TGTGCCAGCAGCACTCGACAGGGGGCCTACAATGAGCAGTTCTTC. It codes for CASSTRQGAYNEQFF.